The clone carrying this TCR beta chain showed up many times. The sample is drawn from a study of regulatory T cells in long-lasting Graves disease. J lost 4 bases, V lost 2 bases, and 9 bases had no gene match. Per the germline V gene, CDR1 is KGHSH and CDR2 is LQKENI. The CDR3 covers 17 residues. Combining iRepertoire HTBI primers with Arm-PCR of CDR3 regions, the authors built TCR beta libraries. TCRdb re-called the multiplex PCR reads with MiXCR, one entry per CDR3 protein. The data hold roughly 360,000 distinct CDR3 sequences, with roughly 12% observed a single time. Stated time point: newly diagnosed GD, antithyroid drugs for less than 3 months. Following extraction of RNA from PBMCs, that RNA was used to make the TCR library. Diagnoses of Graves' disease were made by American Thyroid Association guidelines. These data were also reused for a study on T cells in Graves' hyperthyroidism and ophthalmopathy. That publication notes: The definition of stable Graves' hyperthyroidism was no ophthalmopathy progression within 18 months.

The J gene is TRBJ2-1, the V gene TRBV18; 9 bases align to TRBD2. The receptor was isolated from a woman in her late teens or twenties with Graves disease. Sequenced here: peripheral blood mononuclear cells (PBMCs), sampled at new diagnosis, from a patient treated with antithyroid drugs. CDR3 amino acids: CASSPNGRLAVYNEQFF. In DNA form, the CDR3 reads TGTGCCAGCTCACCAAACGGGCGACTAGCGGTATACAATGAGCAGTTCTTC.